This paragraph reports one TCR beta chain. These data belong to a study of blood T cell repertoires in COVID-19. The wider study: Collection of acute and convalescent COVID-19 samples took place in the United States, Italy and Spain. Sources were T cells, B-cell-depleted T cells, or PBMCs; the material itself was cDNA or gDNA.

Original processing notes: Counts of nucleated cells, estimated from reference gene primer amplification, were obtained. Sequencing used immunoSEQ multiplex PCR; TCRdb keeps in-frame clones, though not all of them. The V and J calls and clone size are taken from that table; D and trimming were inferred from the DNA. The repertoire consists of approximately 270,000 clones, with roughly nine tenths occurring once and the leading ten covering roughly 3%. The CDR3 consists of 15 residues. Germline V gene sequence: CDR1 SGHVS, CDR2 FQNEAQ. Trimming took 5 bases from V and 3 from J, leaving 16 bases between them.

The chain uses TRBV7-8 and TRBJ1-2, with D perhaps TRBD1 (5 bases). The TCR sequence derives from a man aged 18 to 29 with active or convalescent COVID-19. The sample taken for sequencing was peripheral blood. The CDR3 loop is CASSTVGRRDYGYTF. The CDR3 DNA sequence: TGTGCCAGCAGCACGGTGGGGCGTAGGGACTATGGCTACACCTTC.